These 10 T cell receptor beta chains originate from one sample sequenced in a study of Ad26.COV2.S vaccination and SARS-CoV-2 variants. The data were produced by immunoSEQ multiplex PCR, yet TCRdb's version contains in-frame clones alone and is incomplete. This table has roughly 380,000 clones, just over 90% appearing once. The sequencing here drew on peripheral blood, taken after recovery from COVID-19. The receptor source for this set is a human donor who had recovered from COVID-19.

The chain uses TRBV7-8 and TRBJ2-3; D remains unclear. Germline V lookup: CDR1 SGHVS, CDR2 FQNEAQ. The germline V and J ends were trimmed by 5 bases and 4 bases, with 19 bases remaining between them. The CDR3 is 16 residues long. CDR3 residues: CASSPQSGSQSDTQYF. CDR3 sequence (DNA): TGTGCCAGCAGCCCACAGAGTGGGTCACAGTCAGATACGCAGTATTTT.

The rearrangement links TRBV7-6 to TRBJ1-1; a weak D match, TRBD1 (6 bases). The length of the CDR3 is 17 residues. Trimming pared 0 bases from V and 1 base from J, leaving 15 bases between. CDR1 SGHVS and CDR2 FNYEAQ come from the germline V gene. The CDR3 sequence is CASSLAASGARNTEAFF. As DNA, the CDR3 is TGTGCCAGCAGCTTAGCCGCGTCAGGGGCGCGGAACACTGAAGCTTTCTTT.

The J gene is TRBJ1-1, the V gene TRBV18; tentatively, D is TRBD1 (6 bases). V was clipped by 4 bases and J by 7 bases, with 10 bases between them. The CDR3 totals 12 residues. Germline V gene sequence: CDR1 KGHSH, CDR2 LQKENI. The chain's CDR3 is CASSLRQVEAFF. CDR3 nucleotides: TGTGCCAGCTCACTAAGACAGGTTGAAGCTTTCTTT.

The chain links TRBV12-3 or TRBV12-4 to TRBJ1-1, with a possible D match to TRBD1 (5 bases). Trimming removed 6 bases from V and 4 bases from J, with 12 bases in between. This CDR3 contains 13 residues. CDR3 coding DNA: TGTGCCAGCAGCTCTAAGGGGAGCACTGAAGCTTTCTTT. Translating gives CASSSKGSTEAFF.

V usage is TRBV11-3 and J usage is TRBJ2-2; a weak D match, TRBD1 (5 bases). Germline-derived CDR1 and CDR2 are SGHNT and YENEEA. The V end lost 5 bases, the J end lost 5 bases, and 12 bases lay between the germline ends. CDR3 length: 14 residues. CDR3 amino acids: CASSPRVGTGELFF. As DNA, the CDR3 is TGTGCCAGCAGCCCCAGGGTTGGAACCGGGGAGCTGTTTTTT.

This clone occurred once. J is TRBJ1-2 and V is TRBV7-9; perhaps TRBD1 as D (5 bases). With 6 bases removed from V and 6 bases from J, the gap between germline ends came to 17 bases. This CDR3 contains 14 residues. Looked up from germline, CDR1 is SEHNR and CDR2 is FQNEAQ (reference sequence). The CDR3 region is CASRNQGGWDGYTF. In DNA form, the CDR3 reads TGTGCCAGCAGAAACCAGGGAGGTTGGGATGGCTACACCTTC.

This chain joins TRBV11-2 and TRBJ2-3; 8 bases agree with TRBD1. V gave up 5 bases and J gave up 2 bases; unmatched junction bases: 6. The CDR3 sequence is 15 residues long. Germline loops: CDR1 SGHAT, CDR2 FQNNGV. The CDR3 protein is CASSHRGANTDTQYF. CDR3 nucleotide sequence: TGTGCCAGCAGCCACAGGGGGGCGAACACAGATACGCAGTATTTT.

The V call is TRBV4-1, the J call TRBJ2-1; 11 nucleotides align to TRBD2. The CDR3 loop spans 19 amino acids. V lost 4 bases to trimming and J lost 0 bases; unmatched junction nucleotides: 11. Germline assignment: CDR1 MGHRA and CDR2 YSYEKL. In DNA form, the CDR3 reads TGCGCCAGCAGCCCGCGACTAGCGGGGATCTCGGGCTCCTACAATGAGCAGTTCTTC. The encoded protein is CASSPRLAGISGSYNEQFF.

This clone has just a few counts. The chain recombines TRBV10-3 with TRBJ1-5, with D uncertain. V was trimmed by 8 bases and J by 6 bases, leaving 14 bases between them. Per germline, CDR1 ENHRY and CDR2 SYGVKD. CDR3 length: 13 amino acids. The CDR3: CAIGPGEVQPQHF. In DNA form, the CDR3 reads TGTGCCATCGGCCCCGGGGAGGTTCAGCCCCAGCATTTT.

The chain is built from TRBV9 and TRBJ1-4; no reliable D call. The germline CDR1 and CDR2 sequences are SGDLS and YYNGEE. Trimming took off 0 bases at V and 6 bases at J, with 12 bases between the two ends. The CDR3 loop spans 15 amino acids. The CDR3 bases are TGTGCCAGCAGCGTAGGTTCCAACGAGGATGAAAAACTGTTTTTT. This codes for CASSVGSNEDEKLFF.